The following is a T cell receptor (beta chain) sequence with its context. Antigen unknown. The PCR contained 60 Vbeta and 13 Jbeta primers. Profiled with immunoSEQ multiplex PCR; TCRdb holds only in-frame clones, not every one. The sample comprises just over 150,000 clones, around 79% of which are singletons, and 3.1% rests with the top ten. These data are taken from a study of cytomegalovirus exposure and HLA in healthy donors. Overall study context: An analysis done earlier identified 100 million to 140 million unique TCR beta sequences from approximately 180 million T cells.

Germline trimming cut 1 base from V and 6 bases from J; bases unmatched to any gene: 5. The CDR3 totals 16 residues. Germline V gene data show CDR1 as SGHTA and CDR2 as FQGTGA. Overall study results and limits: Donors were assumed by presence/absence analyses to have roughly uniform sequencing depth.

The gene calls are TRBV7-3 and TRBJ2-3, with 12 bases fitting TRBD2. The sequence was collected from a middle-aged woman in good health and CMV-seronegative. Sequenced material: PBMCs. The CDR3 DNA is TGTGCCAGCAGCTTAAGGGCTAGCGGGGGGGGTGATACGCAGTATTTT. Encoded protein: CASSLRASGGGDTQYF.